The clone carrying this T cell receptor beta chain was detected a few times. Antigen specificity is unknown. The Oncomine TCR Beta short-read assay sequenced DNA from cultured CD4+ T cells. Someone extracted genomic DNA from cultured CD4+ T cells. TCRdb recomputed calls from the PCR reads with MiXCR, one row per CDR3 protein. Among 20,000 to 25,000 distinct CDR3 sequences listed, about a third were seen once. These data are taken from a study of vaccination and CD4 T cells after COVID-19. The overall study: After vaccination, a few convalescent patients were sampled at day 14 and at days 161 to 241. Overlapping spike peptides of SARS-CoV-2, HCoV-NL63, HCoV-OC43 and HCoV-229E were used, and cells were stimulated with them.

The study's findings and limits: Within convalescent individuals, 304 out of 307 vaccine-specific clones proved to be spike mono-reactive.

The CDR3 length is 12 residues. V shed 5 bases and J shed 4 bases, with 7 bases lying between them. The germline gives CDR1 SEHNR, CDR2 FQNEAQ (reference sequence). As to time point: late sampling 161 to 241 days after vaccination in a few convalescent patients. The treatment was: roughly 11-day PBMC culture with coronavirus spike peptide pools or control peptides (ViraFEST assay). The source is a human donor who had recovered from COVID-19. The source was CD4+ T cells from blood, cultured in vitro, collected about 7 months after SARS-CoV-2 vaccination. The rearrangement links TRBV7-9 to TRBJ2-3; D may be TRBD2 (5 bases). The CDR3, as DNA: TGTGCCAGCAGCCAACTAGCAGATACGCAGTATTTT. Amino acid sequence: CASSQLADTQYF.